This T cell receptor beta chain was captured by sequencing in a study of blood T cell repertoires in COVID-19. On the study more broadly: T cells, B-cell-depleted T cells, or PBMCs provided the cDNA or gDNA that served as material.

For this clone: An end of the junction differs from the germline gene, which may be a read error.

Produced via immunoSEQ multiplex PCR; TCRdb's table is partial and in-frame only. Among about 270,000 clones listed, around nine tenths were seen once. Cohort 3 donors counted as recovered after two negative PCRs, clearance, or resolved symptoms. The CDR3 extends over 11 amino acids. The germline V gene has CDR1 MDHEN and CDR2 SYDVKM. Source material: PBMCs or T cells enriched from blood (not recorded which). The rearrangement uses TRBV28 and TRBJ2-7, with 12 bases that match TRBD2. The receptor was isolated from a young woman who had recovered from COVID-19. In DNA form, the CDR3 reads TGTGCCAGCAGTTCCCGACTAGCGGGAGTTTTC. This sequence encodes CASSSRLAGVF.